The T cell receptor beta chain under discussion was sequenced for a study of cytomegalovirus exposure and HLA in healthy donors. Study-wide background: Earlier findings included roughly 100 million unique TCR beta sequences obtained from around 180 million T cells. Study-level results: Segments of the TCR beta V type were, in most cases, productive about 87% or about 30% of the time in an earlier analysis. The majority of TCR sequences were rare, yet some public TCRs appeared in many donors.

This CDR3 is 14 amino acids long. Germline loops: CDR1 MGHRA, CDR2 YSYEKL. Between the trimmed V and J ends, which lost 4 bases and 5 bases, there was a span of 15 bases. The donors (healthy individuals) were bone marrow donors. In regard to this clone: Its antigen is still unknown.

The PCR ran on 60 Vbeta and 13 Jbeta primers. Sequencing used immunoSEQ multiplex PCR; TCRdb keeps in-frame clones, though not all of them. This sample has 75,000 to 80,000 clones, with around 84% found just once. The sample was PBMCs. The receptor was isolated from a woman between 40 and 55 years old in good health and CMV-seropositive. V is TRBV4-1 and J is TRBJ2-7; D is unresolved. The CDR3 loop reads CASSPQVIFDEQYF. CDR3 nucleotides: TGCGCCAGCAGCCCCCAGGTTATATTCGACGAGCAGTACTTC.